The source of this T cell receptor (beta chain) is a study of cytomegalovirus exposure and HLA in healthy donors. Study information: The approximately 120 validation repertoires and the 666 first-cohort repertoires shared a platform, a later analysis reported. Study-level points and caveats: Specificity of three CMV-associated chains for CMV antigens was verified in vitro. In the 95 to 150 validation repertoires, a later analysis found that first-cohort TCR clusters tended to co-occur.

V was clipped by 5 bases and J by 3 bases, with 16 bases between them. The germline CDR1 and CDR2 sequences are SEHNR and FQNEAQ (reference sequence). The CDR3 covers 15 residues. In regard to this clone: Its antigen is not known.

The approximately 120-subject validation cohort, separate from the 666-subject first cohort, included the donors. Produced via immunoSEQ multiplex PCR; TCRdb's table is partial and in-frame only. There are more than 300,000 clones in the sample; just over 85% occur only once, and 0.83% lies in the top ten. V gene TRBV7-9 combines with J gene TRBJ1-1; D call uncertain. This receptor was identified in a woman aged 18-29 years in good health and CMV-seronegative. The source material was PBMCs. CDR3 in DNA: TGTGCCAGCAGCACCCGATCGAGAGGAGACACTGAAGCTTTCTTT. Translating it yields CASSTRSRGDTEAFF. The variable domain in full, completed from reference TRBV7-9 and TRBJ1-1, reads DTGVSQNPRHKITKRGQNVTFRCDPISEHNRLYWYRQTLGQGPEFLTYFQNEAQLEKSRLLSDRFSAERPKGSFSTLEIQRTEQGDSAMYLCASSTRSRGDTEAFFGQGTRLTVV.